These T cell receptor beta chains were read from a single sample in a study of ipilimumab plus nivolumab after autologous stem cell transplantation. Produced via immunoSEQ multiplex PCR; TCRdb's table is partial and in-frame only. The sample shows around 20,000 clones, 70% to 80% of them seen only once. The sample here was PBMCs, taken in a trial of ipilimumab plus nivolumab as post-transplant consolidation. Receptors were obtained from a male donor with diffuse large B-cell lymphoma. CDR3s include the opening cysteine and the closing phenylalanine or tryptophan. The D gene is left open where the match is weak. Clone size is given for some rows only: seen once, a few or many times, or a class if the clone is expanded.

CASSLGSGELFF	TGTGCCAGCAGTTTAGGGTCCGGGGAGCTGTTTTTT	TRBJ2-2	.	.	TRBV28
CASSPRQGAHGQPQHF	TGTGCCAGCAGCCCAAGGCAGGGGGCGCATGGTCAGCCCCAGCATTTT	TRBJ1-5	TRBD1	few	TRBV28
CASSLFSGIAHQPQHF	TGTGCCAGCAGCTTATTCAGCGGAATCGCCCATCAGCCCCAGCATTTT	TRBJ1-5	.	.	TRBV7-9
CASSSHSWGQGPAELFF	TGTGCCAGCAGCTCACATTCGTGGGGACAGGGGCCGGCGGAGCTGTTTTTT	TRBJ2-2	TRBD1	.	TRBV11-2
CSVYGTGQAFF	TGCAGCGTTTACGGGACAGGGCAAGCTTTCTTT	TRBJ1-1	TRBD1	once	TRBV29-1
CASSLAGASKIQYF	TGCGCCAGCAGCTTGGCCGGGGCTTCGAAAATTCAGTACTTC	TRBJ2-4	.	.	TRBV5-1
CASRTGGKNTEAFF	TGTGCCAGCCGGACAGGGGGGAAGAACACTGAAGCTTTCTTT	TRBJ1-1	TRBD1	.	TRBV5-4
CASSPSAEGARYGYTF	TGTGCCAGCAGTCCCTCCGCTGAGGGGGCCCGCTATGGCTACACCTTC	TRBJ1-2	TRBD1	.	TRBV28
CASSEVPPGVTSANVLTF	TGTGCCAGCAGCGAGGTACCCCCAGGGGTTACTTCGGCCAACGTCCTGACTTTC	TRBJ2-6	.	.	TRBV9
CASNEGDRYEQYF	TGCGCCAGCAATGAGGGGGACCGCTACGAGCAGTACTTC	TRBJ2-7	.	.	TRBV5-1
CASTQGGQGGTEAFF	TGTGCCAGCACCCAAGGGGGACAGGGGGGGACTGAAGCTTTCTTT	TRBJ1-1	TRBD1	once	TRBV28
CASSRSTASNQPQHF	TGTGCCAGCAGCCGGAGCACTGCGAGCAATCAGCCCCAGCATTTT	TRBJ1-5	.	.	TRBV9
CAWTGGTNTEAFF	TGTGCCTGGACGGGGGGGACCAACACTGAAGCTTTCTTT	TRBJ1-1	.	.	TRBV30
CASSAGLGLAGELFF	TGTGCCAGCAGTGCGGGACTAGGTTTGGCCGGGGAGCTGTTTTTT	TRBJ2-2	TRBD2	.	TRBV25-1
CASSRTGGLLETQYF	TGTGCCAGCAGCCGTACAGGGGGGTTGTTGGAGACCCAGTACTTC	TRBJ2-5	TRBD1	.	TRBV5-4
CAWSDGTGHYTGELFF	TGTGCCTGGAGTGACGGGACAGGGCATTACACCGGGGAGCTGTTTTTT	TRBJ2-2	TRBD1	.	TRBV30
CATSRDRQYNQPQHF	TGTGCCACCAGCAGAGATCGGCAGTACAATCAGCCCCAGCATTTT	TRBJ1-5	.	once	TRBV15
CASSLGTGWGYTF	TGTGCCAGCAGCTTAGGGACAGGGTGGGGCTACACCTTC	TRBJ1-2	TRBD1	many	TRBV13
CASSLGTAITQYF	TGTGCCAGCAGCTTAGGGACAGCCATAACCCAGTACTTC	TRBJ2-5	.	.	TRBV7-9
CASLATNLGSAFF	TGTGCCAGCCTAGCGACCAACCTAGGTTCTGCTTTCTTT	TRBJ1-1	.	.	TRBV9
CASSRSLNTEAFF	TGTGCCAGCAGTCGGAGTCTTAACACTGAAGCTTTCTTT	TRBJ1-1	.	once	TRBV7-3
CASILNSGNTIYF	TGTGCCAGCATATTGAACTCTGGAAACACCATATATTTT	TRBJ1-3	.	.	TRBV6-1
CASRFRGNGFTDTQYF	TGTGCCAGCAGATTTAGGGGTAACGGGTTCACAGATACGCAGTATTTT	TRBJ2-3	.	.	TRBV7-2
CASSLWGSSYEQYF	TGTGCCAGCAGCTTATGGGGGAGCTCCTACGAGCAGTACTTC	TRBJ2-7	.	.	TRBV7-2
CASSQLVSGGANEQFF	TGCGCCAGCAGCCAACTTGTTAGCGGGGGGGCCAATGAGCAGTTCTTC	TRBJ2-1	TRBD2	.	TRBV4-3
CASSLSTAQPQHF	TGTGCCAGCAGCTTAAGCACAGCGCAGCCCCAGCATTTT	TRBJ1-5	.	.	TRBV7-1
CASSARTGGLGNTIYF	TGTGCCAGTAGTGCCCGGACAGGGGGCCTTGGAAACACCATATATTTT	TRBJ1-3	TRBD1	.	TRBV19
CASSSTGDGSKNIQYF	TGTGCCAGCAGCTCGACAGGGGACGGGTCCAAAAACATTCAGTACTTC	TRBJ2-4	TRBD1	.	TRBV5-8
CASSQVSGANVLTF	TGCGCCAGCAGCCAAGTCTCTGGGGCCAACGTCCTGACTTTC	TRBJ2-6	.	medium-sized	TRBV4-1
CASSLEGVGELFF	TGTGCCAGCAGCTTAGAAGGCGTTGGGGAGCTGTTTTTT	TRBJ2-2	.	.	TRBV7-7
CASSVEGSGANVLTF	TGTGCCAGCAGCGTAGAAGGGTCTGGGGCCAACGTCCTGACTTTC	TRBJ2-6	.	.	TRBV9
CASSAVGDEQFF	TGTGCCAGCAGCGCTGTAGGGGATGAGCAGTTCTTC	TRBJ2-1	.	.	TRBV28
CASSIVGSNQPQHF	TGTGCTAGTAGTATAGTTGGCAGCAATCAGCCCCAGCATTTT	TRBJ1-5	.	.	TRBV19
CASSEDRLAGSYNEQFF	TGTGCCAGCAGTGAAGATCGACTAGCAGGCTCCTACAATGAGCAGTTCTTC	TRBJ2-1	TRBD2	.	TRBV2
CASSSRGPSGANVLTF	TGTGCCAGCAGCTCCCGGGGGCCTTCTGGGGCCAACGTCCTGACTTTC	TRBJ2-6	.	.	TRBV7-2
CASSTRLGGLNNQPQHF	TGTGCCAGTAGTACCCGCCTAGGGGGGCTTAACAATCAGCCCCAGCATTTT	TRBJ1-5	.	.	TRBV19
CASSLIPGQYSYEQYF	TGTGCCAGCAGTCTAATCCCGGGACAGTACTCCTACGAGCAGTACTTC	TRBJ2-7	TRBD1	.	TRBV28
CSVAPLAGRETQYF	TGCAGCGTTGCCCCCCTAGCGGGGCGAGAGACCCAGTACTTC	TRBJ2-5	TRBD2	.	TRBV29-1
CASSPNRADTEAFF	TGCGCCAGCAGCCCCAACAGGGCTGACACTGAAGCTTTCTTT	TRBJ1-1	.	.	TRBV10-1
CATNRGRINTEAFF	TGTGCCACCAACCGGGGGCGGATTAACACTGAAGCTTTCTTT	TRBJ1-1	.	medium-sized	TRBV7-9
CASSSGRNYGYTF	TGTGCCAGCTCGTCGGGACGGAACTATGGCTACACCTTC	TRBJ1-2	.	.	TRBV18
CASTLVGGQGRTEAFF	TGTGCCAGCACCCTCGTCGGGGGGCAGGGGAGGACTGAAGCTTTCTTT	TRBJ1-1	.	.	TRBV28
CASKDRSGDQPQHF	TGTGCCAGTAAAGACCGGTCGGGGGATCAGCCCCAGCATTTT	TRBJ1-5	.	.	TRBV19
CASSQSQQISTQHF	TGTGCCAGCAGCCAAAGCCAGCAGATCAGTACCCAGCATTTT	TRBJ1-5	.	.	TRBV4-2